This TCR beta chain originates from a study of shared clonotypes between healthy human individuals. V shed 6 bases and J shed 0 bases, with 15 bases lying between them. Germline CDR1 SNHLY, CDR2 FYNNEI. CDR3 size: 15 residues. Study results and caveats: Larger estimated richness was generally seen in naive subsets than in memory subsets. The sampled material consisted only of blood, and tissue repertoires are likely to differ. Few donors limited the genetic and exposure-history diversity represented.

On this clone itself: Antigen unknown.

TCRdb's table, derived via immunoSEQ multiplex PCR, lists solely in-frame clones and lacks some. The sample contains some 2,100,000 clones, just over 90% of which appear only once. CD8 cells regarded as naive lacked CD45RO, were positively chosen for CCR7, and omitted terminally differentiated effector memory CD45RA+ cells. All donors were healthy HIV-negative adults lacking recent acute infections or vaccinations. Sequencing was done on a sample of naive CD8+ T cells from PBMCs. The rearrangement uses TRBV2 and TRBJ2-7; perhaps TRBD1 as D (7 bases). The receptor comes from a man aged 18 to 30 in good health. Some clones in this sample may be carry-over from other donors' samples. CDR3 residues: CASREGAGSSYEQYF. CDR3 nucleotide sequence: TGTGCCAGCAGAGAGGGGGCGGGGAGCTCCTACGAGCAGTACTTC.